The clone carrying this T cell receptor (beta chain) was seen ten or more times. Its antigen is currently unknown. The sample comes from a study of blood T cells in healthy people across ages. Regarding the study as a whole: As age increased, TCR beta diversity per million T cells fell in a roughly linear fashion.

Germline CDR1 reads DFQATT; CDR2 reads SNEGSKA (reference sequence). This CDR3 region has 16 residues. V lost 3 bases and J lost 4; bases outside the gene matches: 10. PCR was performed a second time for about 6 to 11 cycles using a sample-barcoded 5' primer and a J-beta primer mix. MiXCR, applied by TCRdb to the 5' RACE reads, yields one record per CDR3 protein. Among hundreds of thousands of distinct CDR3 sequences listed, about 30% were seen once. The specimen sequenced was blood. This clonotype was sampled from a woman aged 80 or older in good health. The rearrangement joins TRBV20-1 to TRBJ2-1, with 9 nucleotides matching TRBD2. The DNA of the CDR3 is TGCAGTGCTAGGGGTTATGCTAGCGGGATTTACAATGAGCAGTTCTTC. It specifies CSARGYASGIYNEQFF.